The 20 T cell receptor beta chains below all came from one sample that was sequenced in a study of beta chain features in type 1 diabetes. Isolated RNA was reverse transcribed in full, so expressed TCRB transcripts were sequenced. The assay was immunoSEQ multiplex PCR, and TCRdb's table has in-frame clones only and misses some. The table has about 450,000 clones, 10% to 12% seen once. Sequencing was carried out using naive CD4+ T cells from blood. These receptors originate from a woman under 30 in good health.

This clone has just a few counts. The rearrangement joins TRBV14 to TRBJ2-1; TRBD2 is a possible D gene (6 bases). The CDR3 sequence is 16 residues long. V lost 3 bases to trimming and J lost 4 bases, with 16 bases between them. Germline lookup yields CDR1 SGHDN and CDR2 FVKESK. Here the CDR3 DNA reads TGTGCCAGCAGCCAGGAACGGAGGGCCGGTTACAATGAGCAGTTCTTC. Translating it yields CASSQERRAGYNEQFF.

A few counts support this clone. V gene TRBV14 combines with J gene TRBJ2-7; 7 positions agree with TRBD1. With V trimmed by 1 base and J by 4 bases, 1 base remained unmatched. The CDR3 totals 13 residues. Germline-derived CDR1 and CDR2 are SGHDN and FVKESK. DNA of the CDR3: TGTGCCAGCAGCCAAGTCAGGGGGTACGAGCAGTACTTC. Amino acids: CASSQVRGYEQYF.

This clone was counted between two and nine times. The V and J genes are TRBV6-6 and TRBJ2-1; 7 nucleotides match TRBD2. Trimming cost V 5 bases and J 14 bases; bases outside gene matches: 6. The CDR3 is 11 residues long. Germline-derived CDR1 and CDR2 are MNHNY and SVGAGI (reference sequence). The CDR3 bases are TGTGCCAGCAGTGCGGGACTACCGGAGTTCTTC. It codes for CASSAGLPEFF.

Of note for this clone: The sample carries other DNA sequences with the same CDR3. The chain links TRBV25-1 to TRBJ2-1; 7 nucleotides match TRBD2. Germline V gives CDR1 MGHDK, CDR2 SYGVNS. V shed 4 bases, J shed 0 bases, and the junction held 0 bases outside the gene matches. This CDR3 spans 14 amino acids. The DNA for the CDR3 is TGTGCCAGCAGTGGGGGGGGCTCCTACAATGAGCAGTTCTTC. It specifies CASSGGGSYNEQFF.

A few counts support this clone. The rearrangement uses TRBV5-4 and TRBJ2-7; the match to TRBD2 covers 7 bases. CDR1 and CDR2 from the germline V gene are SGHNT and YYREEE (reference sequence). The length of the CDR3 is 15 residues. Losses at the gene ends were 0 bases for V and 1 base for J; bases not matched to a gene: 4. CDR3 bases: TGTGCCAGCAGCTTGGGTCCCGGGGGGTCCTACGAGCAGTACGTC. Translation: CASSLGPGGSYEQYV.

The rearrangement joins TRBV29-1 to TRBJ2-3; 7 positions agree with TRBD1. The V gene's germline CDR1 is SQVTM and CDR2 ANQGSEA. The junction had 9 bases not matched to a gene; V was cut back by 6 bases and J by 3 bases. The CDR3 extends over 14 amino acids. CDR3 nucleotide sequence: TGCAGCGTGGGCAAAGGACAGGCAACAGATACGCAGTATTTT. The encoded protein is CSVGKGQATDTQYF.

The chain joins TRBV7-2 to TRBJ2-2; 11 nucleotides agree with TRBD1. The CDR3 totals 16 residues. Germline V gene sequence: CDR1 SGHTA, CDR2 FQGNSA. After removal of 7 bases from V and 5 bases from J, the junction contained 9 bases not matched to a gene. The CDR3: CASTPPGTGGTGELFF. For the CDR3, the DNA is TGTGCCAGCACCCCACCCGGGACAGGGGGGACCGGGGAGCTGTTTTTT.

This clone was observed a few times. This sequence joins TRBV30 and TRBJ1-3; D unclear. This CDR3 spans 14 amino acids. Germline loops: CDR1 GTSNPN, CDR2 SVGIG (reference sequence). V lost 4 bases and J 5 bases, leaving 15 bases between the germline ends. CDR3 protein: CAWTWGSGRNTIYF. The CDR3 DNA reads TGTGCCTGGACCTGGGGTTCAGGCAGAAACACCATATATTTT.

Regarding this clone: Distinct nucleotide sequences in the sample also encode this CDR3. V and J are TRBV7-2 and TRBJ2-5; no reliable D call. CDR1 SGHTA and CDR2 FQGNSA come from the germline V gene. V was trimmed by 5 bases and J by 4 bases, leaving 8 bases between them. This CDR3 has 12 residues. DNA for the CDR3: TGTGCCAGCAGCCTACAACGAGAGACCCAGTACTTC. As protein: CASSLQRETQYF.

This clone was seen a handful of times. The chain carries TRBV7-9 and TRBJ2-1; tentatively, D is TRBD1 (6 bases). This CDR3 has 13 residues. Trimming took off 2 bases at V and 9 bases at J, with 11 bases between the two ends. The germline CDR1 and CDR2 sequences are SEHNR and FQNEAQ (reference sequence). The CDR3 sequence is CASSLLQGAEQFF. CDR3 DNA: TGTGCCAGCAGCTTATTACAGGGCGCTGAGCAGTTCTTC. Complete variable domain (other parts from reference TRBV7-9 and TRBJ2-1): DTGVSQNPRHKITKRGQNVTFRCDPISEHNRLYWYRQTLGQGPEFLTYFQNEAQLEKSRLLSDRFSAERPKGSFSTLEIQRTEQGDSAMYLCASSLLQGAEQFFGPGTRLTVL.

The CDR3 DNA reads as TGTGCCACGCCGCTAGGGCATGGCTACACCTTC. Translating it yields CATPLGHGYTF. This chain joins TRBV7-9 and TRBJ1-2, with D uncertain. In germline, CDR1 is SEHNR, CDR2 FQNEAQ (reference sequence). The V end lost 10 bases, the J end lost 6 bases, and 12 bases lay between the germline ends. The CDR3 totals 11 residues.

This clone appeared a few times. The chain carries TRBV11-2 and TRBJ1-1; D gene uncertain. The CDR3 contains 13 residues. CDR1 and CDR2 (germline): SGHAT, FQNNGV. The ends were cut back, 3 bases at V and 2 bases at J, with 7 bases in the middle. The CDR3 region is CASSFMDNTEAFF. The CDR3 bases are TGTGCCAGCAGCTTTATGGATAACACTGAAGCTTTCTTT. The full variable domain, with the rest looked up from reference TRBV11-2 and TRBJ1-1, is EAGVAQSPRYKIIEKRQSVAFWCNPISGHATLYWYQQILGQGPKLLIQFQNNGVVDDSQLPKDRFSAERLKGVDSTLKIQPAKLEDSAVYLCASSFMDNTEAFFGQGTRLTVV.

This clone occurred a few times. The chain is built from TRBV27 and TRBJ1-1; D is perhaps TRBD1 (5 bases). The CDR3 sequence is 15 residues long. Trimming left V 0 bases short and J 1 base short, with 9 bases between. Germline lookup yields CDR1 MNHEY and CDR2 SMNVEV (reference sequence). In DNA, the CDR3 is TGTGCCAGCAGTTTATCTCCAGGGAGGAACACTGAAGCTTTCTTT. Translated, it gives CASSLSPGRNTEAFF.

V gene TRBV7-6 combines with J gene TRBJ1-1; 9 bases are shared with TRBD1. Germline lookup yields CDR1 SGHVS and CDR2 FNYEAQ. The CDR3 is made up of 14 amino acids. Trimming removed 5 bases from V and 1 base from J; junction bases left unmatched: 2. The CDR3 is CASSTGQGNTEAFF. The CDR3, as DNA: TGTGCCAGCAGCACGGGACAGGGGAACACTGAAGCTTTCTTT.

V is TRBV10-3 and J is TRBJ2-1; TRBD2 aligns across 13 bases. This CDR3 spans 17 amino acids. In germline, CDR1 is ENHRY, CDR2 SYGVKD. Germline trimming cut 2 bases from V and 4 bases from J; bases unmatched to any gene: 5. In DNA form, the CDR3 reads TGTGCCATCAGTGAGGGACTAGCGGGAGATAGGTACAATGAGCAGTTCTTC. Its translation: CAISEGLAGDRYNEQFF.

This clone was picked up a small number of times. This chain links TRBV7-2 with TRBJ2-5, with D unclear. Germline CDR1 is SGHTA and CDR2 is FQGNSA. Trimming removed 1 base at V and 2 bases at J, with 8 bases between. This CDR3 spans 14 amino acids. The CDR3 loop is CASSLVATQETQYF. CDR3 nucleotide sequence: TGTGCCAGCAGCTTAGTCGCAACACAAGAGACCCAGTACTTC.

This chain joins TRBV4-3 and TRBJ1-6; possible D gene TRBD1, 5 bases. Trimming removed 0 bases at V and 9 bases at J, with 12 bases between. This CDR3 has 15 residues. CDR1 is LGHNA, CDR2 YSLEER, per germline. CDR3 sequence (DNA): TGCGCCAGCAGCCAAGATCGGGGGAACAGTTCACCCCTCCACTTT. Its protein is CASSQDRGNSSPLHF.

This clone was counted a few times. The same CDR3 can be traced to other DNA sequences in this sample. The chain uses TRBV9 and TRBJ1-2, with D possibly matching TRBD1 (5 bases). Germline V lookup: CDR1 SGDLS, CDR2 YYNGEE. V was clipped by 0 bases and J by 8 bases, with 11 bases between them. CDR3 size: 13 residues. DNA of the CDR3: TGTGCCAGCAGCGTAGATAGGGGAGGCGGCTACACCTTC. Its translation is CASSVDRGGGYTF.

In this sample, this clone turned up a few times. V is TRBV28 and J is TRBJ2-7, with a possible D match to TRBD1 (6 bases). In germline, CDR1 is MDHEN, CDR2 SYDVKM. The length of the CDR3 is 14 residues. V was clipped by 5 bases and J by 2 bases, with 13 bases between them. For the CDR3, the DNA is TGTGCCAGCAGTGGTGGACAGCGACCCTACGAGCAGTACGTC. Amino acids: CASSGGQRPYEQYV.

This chain joins TRBV7-2 and TRBJ2-6; D is perhaps TRBD2 (5 bases). The CDR3 contains 17 residues. Germline lookup yields CDR1 SGHTA and CDR2 FQGNSA. Trimming took off 1 base at V and 4 bases at J, with 14 bases between the two ends. The CDR3, as DNA: TGTGCCAGCAGCTTAGGAGTAGGACTCCCCGGGGCCAACGTCCTGACTTTC. Protein sequence: CASSLGVGLPGANVLTF. The variable domain in full, with the rest retrieved from reference TRBV7-2 and TRBJ2-6, is GAGVSQSPSNKVTEKGKDVELRCDPISGHTALYWYRQSLGQGLEFLIYFQGNSAPDKSGLPSDRFSAERTGGSVSTLTIQRTQQEDSAVYLCASSLGVGLPGANVLTFGAGSRLTVL.